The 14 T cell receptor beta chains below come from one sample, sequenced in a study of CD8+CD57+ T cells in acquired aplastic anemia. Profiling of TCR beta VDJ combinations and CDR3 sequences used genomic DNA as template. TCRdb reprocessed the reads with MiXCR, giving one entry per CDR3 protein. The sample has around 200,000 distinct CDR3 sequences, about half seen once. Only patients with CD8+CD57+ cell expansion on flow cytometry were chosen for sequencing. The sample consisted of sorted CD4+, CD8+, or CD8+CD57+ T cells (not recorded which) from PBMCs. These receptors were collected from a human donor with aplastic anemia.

The CDR3 here is CATSSSGSGNTEAFF. CDR3 sequence (DNA): TGTGCCACCAGCAGCTCCGGGTCGGGGAACACTGAAGCTTTCTTT. The J gene is TRBJ1-1, the V gene TRBV15; D uncertain. V shed 3 bases and J shed 1 base, with 12 bases lying between them. The CDR3 consists of 15 residues. Germline V lookup: CDR1 LNHNV, CDR2 YYDKDF (reference sequence).

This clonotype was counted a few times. CDR3 nucleotide sequence: TGTGCCACCAGTGAGGTGTCGCGGGAGACCCAGTACTTC. Residues: CATSEVSRETQYF. The V call is TRBV24-1, the J call TRBJ2-5; no reliable D call. V lost 4 bases, J lost 5 bases, and 10 bases lay in between. The germline V gene encodes CDR1 KGHDR and CDR2 SFDVKD. The CDR3 is made up of 13 amino acids.

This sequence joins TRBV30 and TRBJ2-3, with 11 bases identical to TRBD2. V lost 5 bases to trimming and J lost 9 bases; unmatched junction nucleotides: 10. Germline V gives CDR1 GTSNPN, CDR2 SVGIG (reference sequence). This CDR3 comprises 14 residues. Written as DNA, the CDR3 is TGTGCCTGGTCCCTAGCGGGGGGCCGATCCACGCAGTATTTT. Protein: CAWSLAGGRSTQYF.

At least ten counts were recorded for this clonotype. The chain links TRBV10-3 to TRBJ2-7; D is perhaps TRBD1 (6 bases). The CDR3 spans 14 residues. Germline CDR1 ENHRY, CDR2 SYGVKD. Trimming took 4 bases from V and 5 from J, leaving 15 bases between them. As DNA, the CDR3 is TGTGCCATCAGTGCAATGGGGGCCAACGACGAGCAGTACTTC. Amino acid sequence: CAISAMGANDEQYF.

The CDR3 DNA follows: TGCGCCAGCAGTGTTAAACAAGAGACCCAGTACTTC. Translation: CASSVKQETQYF. The rearrangement uses TRBV10-2 and TRBJ2-5; D is uncertain. Looked up from germline, CDR1 is WSHSY and CDR2 is SAAADI. This CDR3 contains 12 residues. The V end was cut by 4 bases, the J end by 2 bases, with 5 bases between.

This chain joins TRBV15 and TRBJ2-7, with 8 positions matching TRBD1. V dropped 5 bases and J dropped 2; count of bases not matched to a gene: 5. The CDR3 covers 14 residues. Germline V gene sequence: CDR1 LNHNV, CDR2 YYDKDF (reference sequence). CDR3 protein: CATSPGTGAYEQYF. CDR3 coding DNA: TGTGCCACCAGCCCGGGGACAGGCGCCTACGAGCAGTACTTC.

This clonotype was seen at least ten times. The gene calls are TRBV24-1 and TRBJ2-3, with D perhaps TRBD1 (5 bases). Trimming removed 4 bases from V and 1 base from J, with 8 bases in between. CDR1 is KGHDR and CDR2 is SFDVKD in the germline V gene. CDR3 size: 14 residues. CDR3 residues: CATSDPRGTDTQYF. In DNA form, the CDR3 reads TGTGCCACCAGTGACCCCAGGGGCACAGATACGCAGTATTTT.

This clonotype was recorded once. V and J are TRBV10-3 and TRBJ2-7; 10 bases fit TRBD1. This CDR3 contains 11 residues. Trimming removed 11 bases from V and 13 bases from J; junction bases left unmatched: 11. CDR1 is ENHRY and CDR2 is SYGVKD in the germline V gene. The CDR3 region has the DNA TGTGCCTCGTGTCCGGGACAGGGGAAATACTTC. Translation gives CASCPGQGKYF.

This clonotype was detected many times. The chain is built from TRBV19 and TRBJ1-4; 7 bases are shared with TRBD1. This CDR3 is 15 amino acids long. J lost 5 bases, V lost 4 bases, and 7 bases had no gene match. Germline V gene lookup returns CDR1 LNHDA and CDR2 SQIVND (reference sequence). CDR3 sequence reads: CASSRTRGGNEKLFF. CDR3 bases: TGTGCCAGTAGTAGAACAAGAGGGGGCAATGAAAAACTGTTTTTT. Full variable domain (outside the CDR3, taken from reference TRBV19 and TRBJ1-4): DGGITQSPKYLFRKEGQNVTLSCEQNLNHDAMYWYRQDPGQGLRLIYYSQIVNDFQKGDIAEGYSVSREKKESFPLTVTSAQKNPTAFYLCASSRTRGGNEKLFFGSGTQLSVL.

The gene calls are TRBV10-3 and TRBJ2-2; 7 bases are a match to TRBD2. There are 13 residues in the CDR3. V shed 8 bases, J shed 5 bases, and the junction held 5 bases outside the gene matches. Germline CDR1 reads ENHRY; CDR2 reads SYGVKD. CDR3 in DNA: TGTGCCATCGGCAAGCGGGATACCGGGGAGCTGTTTTTT. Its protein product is CAIGKRDTGELFF.

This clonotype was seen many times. The CDR3 spells CASGTGSGSNQPQHF. CDR3 sequence (DNA): TGTGCCAGCGGAACAGGGAGTGGGAGCAATCAGCCCCAGCATTTT. The rearrangement uses TRBV12-3 or TRBV12-4 and TRBJ1-5; D may be TRBD1 (6 bases). This CDR3 is built from 15 residues. The ends were cut back, 8 bases at V and 1 base at J, with 15 bases in the middle.

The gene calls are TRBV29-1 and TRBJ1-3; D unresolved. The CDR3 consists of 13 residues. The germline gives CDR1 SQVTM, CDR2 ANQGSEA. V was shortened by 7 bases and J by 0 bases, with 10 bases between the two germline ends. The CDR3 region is CSGSVTSGNTIYF. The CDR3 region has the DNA TGCAGCGGATCCGTAACCTCTGGAAACACCATATATTTT.

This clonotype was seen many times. CDR3 in amino acids: CASSSQALQPQHF. Written as DNA, the CDR3 is TGTGCCAGCAGTTCCCAGGCTCTACAGCCCCAGCATTTT. The rearrangement uses TRBV6-6 and TRBJ1-5; D call uncertain. Germline CDR1 and CDR2: MNHNY and SVGAGI (reference sequence). V was trimmed by 4 bases and J by 7 bases, leaving 11 bases between them. The CDR3 has 13 residues.

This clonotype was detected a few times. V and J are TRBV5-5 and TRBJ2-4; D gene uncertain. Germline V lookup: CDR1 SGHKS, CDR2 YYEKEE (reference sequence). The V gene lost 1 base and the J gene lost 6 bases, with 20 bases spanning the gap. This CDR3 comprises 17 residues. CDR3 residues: CASSLLIPSGSGNIQYF. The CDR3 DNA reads TGTGCCAGCAGCTTGTTGATCCCTAGTGGTTCCGGAAACATTCAGTACTTC.